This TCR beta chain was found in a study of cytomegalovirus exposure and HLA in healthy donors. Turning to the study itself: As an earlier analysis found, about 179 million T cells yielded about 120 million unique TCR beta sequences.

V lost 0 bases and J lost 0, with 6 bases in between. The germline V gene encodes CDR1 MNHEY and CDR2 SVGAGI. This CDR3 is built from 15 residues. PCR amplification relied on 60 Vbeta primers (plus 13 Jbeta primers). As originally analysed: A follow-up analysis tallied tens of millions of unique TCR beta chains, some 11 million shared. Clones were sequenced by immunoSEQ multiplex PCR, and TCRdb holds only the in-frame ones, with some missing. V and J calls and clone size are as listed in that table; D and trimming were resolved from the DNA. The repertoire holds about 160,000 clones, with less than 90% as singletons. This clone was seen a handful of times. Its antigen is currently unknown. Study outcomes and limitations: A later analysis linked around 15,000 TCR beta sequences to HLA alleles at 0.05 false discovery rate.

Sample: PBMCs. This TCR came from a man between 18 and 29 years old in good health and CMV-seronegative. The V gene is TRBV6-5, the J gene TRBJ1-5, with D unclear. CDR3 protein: CASSYSRGSNQPQHF. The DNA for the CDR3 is TGTGCCAGCAGTTACTCCAGAGGTAGCAATCAGCCCCAGCATTTT.